The entry below gives a single T cell receptor beta chain sequence along with its context. These data come from a study of blood T cell repertoires in COVID-19. Looking at the study overall: Samples of COVID-19 (acute and convalescent) were obtained from the United States, Italy and Spain. Sample material is recorded as cDNA or gDNA derived from T cells, B-cell-depleted T cells, or PBMCs.

Study processing details: Estimation of nucleated cell counts was performed using reference gene primer amplification. Profiled with immunoSEQ multiplex PCR; TCRdb holds only in-frame clones, not every one. Clonal size and the V and J genes are those of that table, whereas D and trimming came from the DNA. The profile shows around 100,000 clones, around four fifths of them singletons. Trimming took off 5 bases at V and 1 base at J, with 17 bases between the two ends. CDR1 is MDHEN and CDR2 is SYDVKM in the germline V gene. This CDR3 spans 16 amino acids. The sequence came from a woman aged 70-85 years with acute or convalescent COVID-19. The sequenced material came from peripheral blood. The V gene is TRBV28, the J gene TRBJ2-5; weak D call: TRBD1 (6 bases). Here the CDR3 reads CASSPGHIPTQETQYF. The CDR3 DNA reads as TGTGCCAGCAGTCCGGGACACATACCAACCCAAGAGACCCAGTACTTC.